A selection of T cell receptor beta chains follows, all from one sample in a study of cytomegalovirus exposure and HLA in healthy donors. TCRdb's table, derived via immunoSEQ multiplex PCR, lists solely in-frame clones and lacks some. The profile shows about 150,000 clones, under 70% of them singletons. Sequencing was done on a sample of PBMCs. These receptor sequences come from a man aged 25-40 years in good health and CMV-seropositive. CDR3s include the opening cysteine and the closing phenylalanine or tryptophan. D genes are given only for firm matches. Clone size appears in some rows only: once, few, many, or a class for an expanded clone.

CDR3 protein: CASSEQGLNQPQHF; CDR3 DNA: TGTGCCAGCAGTGAACAGGGGCTCAATCAGCCCCAGCATTTT; clone size: once; V gene: TRBV6-1; D gene: NA; J gene: TRBJ1-5
CDR3 protein: CASSLAQGGSYEQYF; CDR3 DNA: TGCGCCAGCAGCTTGGCACAGGGTGGCTCCTACGAGCAGTACTTC; clone size: NA; V gene: TRBV5-1; D gene: NA; J gene: TRBJ2-7
CDR3 protein: CASSEDSFSTAFLYF; CDR3 DNA: TGTGCCAGCAGTGAGGACAGTTTTAGTACGGCGTTTCTGTACTTC; clone size: NA; V gene: TRBV2; D gene: NA; J gene: TRBJ2-7
CDR3 protein: CASSTVAKNIQYF; CDR3 DNA: TGTGCCAGTAGTACCGTAGCCAAAAACATTCAGTACTTC; clone size: NA; V gene: TRBV19; D gene: NA; J gene: TRBJ2-4
CDR3 protein: CASNWGEGNTIYF; CDR3 DNA: TGTGCCAGCAATTGGGGCGAGGGAAACACCATATATTTT; clone size: few; V gene: TRBV5-8; D gene: NA; J gene: TRBJ1-3
CDR3 protein: CASSFSQGQMNEQFF; CDR3 DNA: TGTGCCAGCAGCTTCAGCCAGGGGCAGATGAATGAGCAGTTCTTC; clone size: NA; V gene: TRBV7-9; D gene: NA; J gene: TRBJ2-1
CDR3 protein: CASTRSGRILNTQYF; CDR3 DNA: TGCGCCAGCACACGTAGCGGGAGAATCTTAAATACGCAGTATTTT; clone size: few; V gene: TRBV5-1; D gene: TRBD2; J gene: TRBJ2-3
CDR3 protein: CATSRDVSEETQYF; CDR3 DNA: TGTGCCACCAGCAGAGATGTTTCAGAAGAGACCCAGTACTTC; clone size: NA; V gene: TRBV15; D gene: NA; J gene: TRBJ2-5
CDR3 protein: CASSVELAGYDTQYF; CDR3 DNA: TGTGCCAGCAGCGTAGAACTAGCGGGATACGATACGCAGTATTTT; clone size: NA; V gene: TRBV9; D gene: TRBD2; J gene: TRBJ2-3
CDR3 protein: CASSLVGWGASYEQYF; CDR3 DNA: TGTGCCAGCAGCTTAGTGGGATGGGGCGCCTCCTACGAGCAGTACTTC; clone size: NA; V gene: TRBV11-3; D gene: NA; J gene: TRBJ2-7
CDR3 protein: CASSLNFEPHNEQFF; CDR3 DNA: TGTGCCAGCAGCTTAAATTTCGAGCCTCACAATGAGCAGTTCTTC; clone size: NA; V gene: TRBV7-3; D gene: NA; J gene: TRBJ2-1
CDR3 protein: CASRRGLSYEQYF; CDR3 DNA: TGTGCCAGCCGGCGAGGCCTCTCCTACGAGCAGTACTTC; clone size: NA; V gene: TRBV19; D gene: NA; J gene: TRBJ2-7
CDR3 protein: CASSELWGADTQYF; CDR3 DNA: TGTGCCAGCAGTGAACTTTGGGGAGCAGATACGCAGTATTTT; clone size: NA; V gene: TRBV6-1; D gene: NA; J gene: TRBJ2-3
CDR3 protein: CASSYSGDLLEQYF; CDR3 DNA: TGTGCCAGCAGTTATTCAGGGGACCTTCTCGAGCAGTACTTC; clone size: NA; V gene: TRBV6-6; D gene: NA; J gene: TRBJ2-7
CDR3 protein: CASSQGLAVYEQYF; CDR3 DNA: TGTGCCAGCAGCCAGGGACTAGCTGTCTACGAGCAGTACTTC; clone size: NA; V gene: TRBV7-2; D gene: TRBD2; J gene: TRBJ2-7
CDR3 protein: CASSLGASSVYNEQFF; CDR3 DNA: TGTGCCAGCAGCTTAGGCGCGTCTAGCGTTTACAATGAGCAGTTCTTC; clone size: once; V gene: TRBV7-9; D gene: NA; J gene: TRBJ2-1
CDR3 protein: CASSPRLGQPSNQPQHF; CDR3 DNA: TGTGCCAGCAGCCCCCGTTTGGGACAGCCTAGCAATCAGCCCCAGCATTTT; clone size: NA; V gene: TRBV7-9; D gene: TRBD1; J gene: TRBJ1-5
CDR3 protein: CSSSLTRGLLSYEQYF; CDR3 DNA: TGTTCCAGCAGTCTTACCAGGGGACTACTATCCTACGAGCAGTACTTC; clone size: few; V gene: TRBV7-9; D gene: NA; J gene: TRBJ2-7
CDR3 protein: CASSRNRGETQYF; CDR3 DNA: TGTGCCAGCAGTCGGAACAGGGGAGAGACCCAGTACTTC; clone size: NA; V gene: TRBV6-5; D gene: TRBD1; J gene: TRBJ2-5
CDR3 protein: CASSFRGSGEQYF; CDR3 DNA: TGTGCCAGCAGTTTCAGGGGCTCGGGCGAGCAGTACTTC; clone size: NA; V gene: TRBV27; D gene: NA; J gene: TRBJ2-7
CDR3 protein: CASSLAGDADTQYF; CDR3 DNA: TGCGCCAGCAGCTTGGCGGGAGATGCGGATACGCAGTATTTT; clone size: NA; V gene: TRBV5-1; D gene: NA; J gene: TRBJ2-3
CDR3 protein: CASSFVGTPNTGELFF; CDR3 DNA: TGTGCCAGCAGCTTTGTCGGGACACCCAACACCGGGGAGCTGTTTTTT; clone size: NA; V gene: TRBV5-6; D gene: NA; J gene: TRBJ2-2
CDR3 protein: CASSTYSGELFF; CDR3 DNA: TGTGCCAGCAGCACCTATTCCGGGGAGCTGTTTTTT; clone size: NA; V gene: TRBV7-3; D gene: NA; J gene: TRBJ2-2
CDR3 protein: CASSLGTIQKAFF; CDR3 DNA: TGCGCCAGCAGCTTGGGGACAATACAAAAAGCTTTCTTT; clone size: NA; V gene: TRBV5-1; D gene: NA; J gene: TRBJ1-1
CDR3 protein: CASSLVNEQYF; CDR3 DNA: TGCGCCAGCAGCTTGGTAAACGAGCAGTACTTC; clone size: few; V gene: TRBV5-1; D gene: NA; J gene: TRBJ2-7
CDR3 protein: CASSHEASYEQYF; CDR3 DNA: TGTGCCAGCAGTCATGAGGCCTCCTACGAGCAGTACTTC; clone size: NA; V gene: TRBV27; D gene: NA; J gene: TRBJ2-7
CDR3 protein: CASSRLGGREQYF; CDR3 DNA: TGTGCCAGCAGTCGCCTTGGGGGGAGGGAGCAGTACTTC; clone size: NA; V gene: TRBV2; D gene: NA; J gene: TRBJ2-7
CDR3 protein: CASSPGQEVYGYTF; CDR3 DNA: TGTGCCAGCAGCCCGGGACAGGAGGTCTATGGCTACACCTTC; clone size: NA; V gene: TRBV7-3; D gene: TRBD1; J gene: TRBJ1-2
CDR3 protein: CASRKQGATDTQYF; CDR3 DNA: TGTGCCAGCAGGAAGCAGGGGGCTACAGATACGCAGTATTTT; clone size: NA; V gene: TRBV2; D gene: TRBD1; J gene: TRBJ2-3
CDR3 protein: CASRGGQGYLETQYF; CDR3 DNA: TGTGCCAGCAGAGGCGGACAGGGGTATTTGGAGACCCAGTACTTC; clone size: NA; V gene: TRBV2; D gene: TRBD1; J gene: TRBJ2-5
CDR3 protein: CASSQGAAVGSGNTIYF; CDR3 DNA: TGCGCCAGCAGCCAGGGGGCGGCCGTGGGATCTGGAAACACCATATATTTT; clone size: NA; V gene: TRBV4-1; D gene: NA; J gene: TRBJ1-3
CDR3 protein: CASSFSGTGGYQYF; CDR3 DNA: TGTGCCAGCAGCTTCTCCGGGACAGGGGGTTATCAGTACTTC; clone size: NA; V gene: TRBV5-4; D gene: TRBD1; J gene: TRBJ2-7
CDR3 protein: CASRPGARGYEQYF; CDR3 DNA: TGTGCCAGTAGACCGGGTGCCCGGGGTTACGAGCAGTACTTC; clone size: NA; V gene: TRBV19; D gene: NA; J gene: TRBJ2-7
CDR3 protein: CASSIQAGTSGISSYEQYF; CDR3 DNA: TGTGCCAGTAGTATCCAGGCAGGGACTAGCGGGATAAGCTCCTACGAGCAGTACTTC; clone size: few; V gene: TRBV19; D gene: TRBD2; J gene: TRBJ2-7
CDR3 protein: CASSPVRNTEAFF; CDR3 DNA: TGTGCCAGCAGTCCTGTGCGGAACACTGAAGCTTTCTTT; clone size: NA; V gene: TRBV6-6; D gene: NA; J gene: TRBJ1-1